A selection of T cell receptor beta chains follows, all from one sample in a study of blood T cell repertoires in COVID-19. The assay was immunoSEQ multiplex PCR, and TCRdb's table has in-frame clones only and misses some. The data contain more than 90,000 clones, less than 75% of them singletons. Sequenced: peripheral blood. These receptors came from an older woman in a cohort sampled during active or convalescent COVID-19. CDR3s include the opening cysteine and the closing phenylalanine or tryptophan. A D gene is named only where the DNA matches it firmly. The size entry is marked missing in some rows and otherwise reads once, few, many or a size class.

D,J,V,size,DNA,CDR3
-,TRBJ1-5,TRBV21-1,-,TGTGCCAGCAGCACCTCGGACAGGGAGCATCAGCCCCAGCATTTT,CASSTSDREHQPQHF
TRBD2,TRBJ2-5,TRBV5-1,once,TGCGCCAGCAGCTTGAGGCTAGCGGGGGGGCCGGCAGAGACCCAGTACTTC,CASSLRLAGGPAETQYF
TRBD1,TRBJ1-1,TRBV12-3/TRBV12-4,-,TGTGCCAGCCTATTTCGCAGGGGGTCAGAAGCTTTCTTT,CASLFRRGSEAFF
-,TRBJ2-3,TRBV29-1,few,TGCAGCGTTGGCGAAAATACGCAGTATTTT,CSVGENTQYF
TRBD2,TRBJ2-5,TRBV18,once,TGTGCCAGCTCACCGCTTAGCGGGGTCCAAGAGACCCAGTACTTC,CASSPLSGVQETQYF
-,TRBJ1-1,TRBV18,-,TGTGCCAGCTCAATGTCCTCGGGGTGGGAAACTGAAGCTTTCTTT,CASSMSSGWETEAFF
-,TRBJ2-2,TRBV19,-,TGTGCCAGTAGTACAAGCGGTTACACCGGGGAGCTGTTTTTT,CASSTSGYTGELFF
-,TRBJ1-5,TRBV24-1,-,TGTGCCACCAGTGATGGACATTATCAGCCCCAGCATTTT,CATSDGHYQPQHF
-,TRBJ1-1,TRBV5-4,few,TGTGCCAGCAGCTTGGATCGGGTGGTTGGGGCTTTCTTT,CASSLDRVVGAFF
-,TRBJ1-4,TRBV4-3,-,TGCGCCAGCAGCCAAGATCTTGGTTTCCGCGCAGGGGTCACGAATGAAAAACTGTTTTTT,CASSQDLGFRAGVTNEKLFF
-,TRBJ1-1,TRBV6-6,-,TGTGCCAGCAGTTACTCTTCCATAGGGGCAACTGAAGCTTTCTTT,CASSYSSIGATEAFF
TRBD1,TRBJ1-1,TRBV10-2,-,TGCGCCAGCAAGGCGGTAGGACAGGGCAAGAACACTGAAGCTTTCTTT,CASKAVGQGKNTEAFF
TRBD2,TRBJ2-3,TRBV2,-,TGTGCCAGCAGTGATCGGGGGGGGGCAGATACGCAGTATTTT,CASSDRGGADTQYF
TRBD1,TRBJ2-7,TRBV6-2/TRBV6-3,few,TGTGCCAGCAGTTACCGTCCCCGGGACAGGGGATCCTACGAGCAGTACTTC,CASSYRPRDRGSYEQYF
TRBD1,TRBJ2-7,TRBV5-1,-,TGCGCCAGCAGCTTGGCCGGGGACAGGGGTAACGAGCAGTACTTC,CASSLAGDRGNEQYF
TRBD2,TRBJ2-3,TRBV4-3,-,TGCGCCAGCAGCCAAGACCTTCTAGCGGGGGGGCGAGATACGCAGTATTTT,CASSQDLLAGGRDTQYF
TRBD1,TRBJ2-1,TRBV19,-,TGTGCCAGTAGTTCTGGGGGACAGGGATCCTACAATGAGCAGTTCTTC,CASSSGGQGSYNEQFF
TRBD2,TRBJ2-1,TRBV29-1,-,TGCAGCGTGCGGCTAGCGGGGGGGTTGTTCTTC,CSVRLAGGLFF
TRBD1,TRBJ2-3,TRBV5-1,-,TGCGCCAGCAGCACAACCTGGACAGGCCTCACAGATACGCAGTATTTT,CASSTTWTGLTDTQYF
TRBD2,TRBJ2-3,TRBV9,once,TGTGCCAGCAGCGTAGGCGTGACTAGCTCTACAGATACGCAGTATTTT,CASSVGVTSSTDTQYF
-,TRBJ2-5,TRBV19,-,TGTGCCAGTAGTATGAATAGGCGGGAGACCCAGTACTTC,CASSMNRRETQYF